One and the same sample provided the 10 T cell receptor beta chains below, sequenced in a study of T cell responses to AZD1222 COVID-19 vaccine. Clones were read by immunoSEQ multiplex PCR, and TCRdb kept only the in-frame ones, dropping some. Of about 120,000 clones listed, more than 75% are singletons. Sequenced material: peripheral blood, taken on day 0 of AZD1222 vaccination. The receptors were gathered from an adult in good health.

The rearrangement links TRBV9 to TRBJ1-2; D remains ambiguous. Deletions cut 1 base from V and 3 bases from J, with 10 bases between. The CDR3 covers 14 residues. From germline, CDR1 is SGDLS and CDR2 YYNGEE. Here the CDR3 DNA reads TGTGCCAGCAGCGTATCGGATTTTGACTATGGCTACACCTTC. Translating gives CASSVSDFDYGYTF.

This chain joins TRBV7-3 and TRBJ1-1; a possible D gene is TRBD1 (5 bases). CDR1 and CDR2 (germline): SGHTA, FQGTGA. The CDR3 spans 12 residues. V lost 2 bases to trimming and J lost 7 bases, with 8 bases between them. CDR3 DNA sequence: TGTGCCAGCAGCTTAGGGGGAAGTGAAGCTTTCTTT. Translating it yields CASSLGGSEAFF.

The DNA of the CDR3 is TGTGCCAGCAGCTCCCAGGGGGCATTCTACAATGAGCAGTTCTTC. It specifies CASSSQGAFYNEQFF. This chain links TRBV7-3 with TRBJ2-1; 8 nucleotides align to TRBD1. Germline trimming cut 4 bases from V and 3 bases from J; bases unmatched to any gene: 5. From germline, CDR1 is SGHTA and CDR2 FQGTGA. The CDR3 spans 15 residues.

This rearrangement joins TRBV6-4 to TRBJ2-6; 8 nucleotides match TRBD1. Germline CDR1 MRHNA, CDR2 SNTAGT. CDR3 size: 15 residues. V gave up 3 bases and J gave up 2 bases; unmatched junction bases: 0. The CDR3 sequence is CASSETGAGANVLTF. The CDR3 nucleotides read TGTGCCAGCAGTGAGACAGGGGCTGGGGCCAACGTCCTGACTTTC.

The chain recombines TRBV5-1 with TRBJ2-3, with 12 bases that match TRBD2. CDR1 and CDR2 from the germline V gene are SGHRS and YFSETQ. The CDR3 sequence is 16 residues long. V lost 3 bases to trimming and J lost 7 bases; unmatched junction nucleotides: 9. In nucleotides, the CDR3 is TGCGCCAGCAGCTCCGGACTAGCGGGGCCGCTATATACGCAGTATTTT. Its translation: CASSSGLAGPLYTQYF.

In the case of this clone: At one end the junction does not follow the germline gene, possibly because of a read error. This chain links TRBV19 with TRBJ2-7; D is perhaps TRBD1 (5 bases). Per the germline V gene, CDR1 is LNHDA and CDR2 is SQIVND (reference sequence). The CDR3 contains 14 residues. CDR3 in amino acids: CASSLDSYSYEQYF. For the CDR3, the DNA is TGTGCCAGTAGTTTAGACAGTTACTCCTACGAGCAGTACTTC.

V usage is TRBV7-6 and J usage is TRBJ1-1; D ambiguous. V gave up 5 bases and J gave up 0 bases, with 7 bases separating them. This CDR3 comprises 13 residues. The germline CDR1 and CDR2 sequences are SGHVS and FNYEAQ. CDR3 amino acids: CASSADVNTEAFF. CDR3 bases: TGTGCCAGCAGCGCAGACGTGAACACTGAAGCTTTCTTT.

The chain has TRBV3-1 (or the pseudogene TRBV3-2) and TRBJ2-3; D not certain. The germline CDR1 and CDR2 sequences are LGHDT and YNNKEL (reference sequence). V lost 1 base and J lost 3, with 2 bases in between. This CDR3 has 12 residues. CDR3 protein: CASSQVTDTQYF. The CDR3 region has the DNA TGTGCCAGCAGCCAAGTGACAGATACGCAGTATTTT.

J is TRBJ1-1 and V is TRBV6-5; D call uncertain. Trimming stripped 4 bases from V and 1 base from J, with 7 bases between. From germline, CDR1 is MNHEY and CDR2 SVGAGI. This CDR3 spans 13 amino acids. The CDR3 DNA reads TGTGCCAGCAGTTTAAAGGAGAACACTGAAGCTTTCTTT. Translating gives CASSLKENTEAFF.

The chain is built from TRBV24-1 and TRBJ1-4, with D unresolved. CDR3 size: 16 residues. The germline V gene has CDR1 KGHDR and CDR2 SFDVKD. Deletions cut 4 bases from V and 5 bases from J, with 16 bases between. The CDR3: CATSDHGSRGNEKLFF. In DNA form, the CDR3 reads TGTGCCACCAGTGACCACGGCTCCAGAGGGAATGAAAAACTGTTTTTT.